What follows is one TCR beta chain and its context. Assay used: immunoSEQ multiplex PCR; TCRdb lists only in-frame clones, some missing. The data contain approximately 170,000 clones, about nine tenths of them singletons. The sample comes from a study of blood T cell repertoires in COVID-19. Whole-study context: Whether acute or convalescent, the COVID-19 samples came from the United States, Italy and Spain.

This CDR3 contains 15 residues. Deletions cut 0 bases from V and 8 bases from J, with 15 bases between. Germline V gene data show CDR1 as SGDLS and CDR2 as YYNGEE. The sequenced material came from peripheral blood. This chain joins TRBV9 and TRBJ2-1; no firm D call. The TCR comes from a young man with COVID-19, enrolled during active disease. CDR3 region: CASSVDDGFGYEQFF. CDR3 bases: TGTGCCAGCAGCGTAGATGATGGCTTCGGGTATGAGCAGTTCTTC.